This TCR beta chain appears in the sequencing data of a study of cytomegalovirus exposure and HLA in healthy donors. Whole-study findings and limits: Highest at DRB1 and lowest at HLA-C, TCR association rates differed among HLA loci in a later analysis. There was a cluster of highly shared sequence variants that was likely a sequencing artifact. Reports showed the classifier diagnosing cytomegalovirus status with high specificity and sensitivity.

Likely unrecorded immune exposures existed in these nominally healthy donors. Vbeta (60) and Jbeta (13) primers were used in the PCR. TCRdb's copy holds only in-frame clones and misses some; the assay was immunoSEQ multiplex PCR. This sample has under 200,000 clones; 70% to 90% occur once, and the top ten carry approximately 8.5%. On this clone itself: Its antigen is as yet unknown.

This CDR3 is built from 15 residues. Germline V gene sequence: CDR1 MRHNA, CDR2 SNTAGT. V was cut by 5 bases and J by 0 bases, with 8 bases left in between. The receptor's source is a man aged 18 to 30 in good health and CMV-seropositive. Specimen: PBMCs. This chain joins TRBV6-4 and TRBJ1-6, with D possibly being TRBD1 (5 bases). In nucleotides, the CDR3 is TGTGCCAGCAGTATTGACAGCTCCTATAATTCACCCCTCCACTTT. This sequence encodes CASSIDSSYNSPLHF.